These T cell receptor beta chains were read from a single sample in a study of CD8+ T cells in alopecia areata. Libraries were prepared by immunoSEQ multiplex PCR; TCRdb keeps only in-frame clonotypes and omits some of them. The sample contains approximately 130,000 clones, about 59% of which appear only once. Here the sequenced sample was CD4+ T cells sorted from blood, taken at week 4, from a patient treated with tofacitinib. These receptors were collected from a human donor with alopecia areata. The conserved cysteine and the conserved F or W are not part of the CDR3 here.

j_call cdr3_length v_call cdr3_aa
TRBJ2-7 12 TRBV18 ASSPRTHSYEQY
TRBJ2-1 16 TRBV7-9 ASSLFIGVRSSYNEQF
TRBJ2-3 13 TRBV5-1 ASSQTSGGTDTQY
TRBJ2-1 13 TRBV30 AWSVGLAGVNEQF
TRBJ2-7 11 TRBV25-1 ASSVVGPYEQY
TRBJ2-3 15 TRBV7-6 ASSLGLASLFTDTQY
TRBJ1-1 9 TRBV30 ATQRDTEAF
TRBJ1-1 11 TRBV7-2 ASSSTGLTEAF
TRBJ2-1 15 TRBV19 ASSIAVWDRGYDEQF
TRBJ2-1 11 TRBV5-4 ASSLIRGDEQF
TRBJ1-2 10 TRBV30 AWSGTAYGYT
TRBJ1-1 13 TRBV30 AWSIPREMNTEAF
TRBJ2-3 12 TRBV5-1 ASSQVRTQDTQY
TRBJ2-5 12 TRBV28 AGRTGGAGETQY
TRBJ2-5 14 TRBV5-4 ASSRGSSGLQETQY
TRBJ2-2 17 TRBV14 ASSLRGLAGGRRTGELF
TRBJ1-1 9 TRBV27 ASSLEGEAF
TRBJ2-3 13 TRBV30 AWRALAGFTDTQY
TRBJ1-6 13 TRBV15 ATSIGTGGDSPLH
TRBJ1-5 13 TRBV7-8 ASSLGGSRNQPQH
TRBJ2-1 12 TRBV7-2 ASSLQGGPDEQF
TRBJ2-3 13 TRBV11-1 ASSRLAAWSDTQY
TRBJ2-7 12 TRBV10-3 AIRGTGDIYEQY
TRBJ2-7 12 TRBV13 ASSSDGGTYEQY
TRBJ2-1 11 TRBV19 ASSTGLRSEQF
TRBJ2-5 11 TRBV5-1 ASRLGGEETQY
TRBJ2-3 12 TRBV5-1 ASSLARTTDTQY
TRBJ2-7 12 TRBV5-1 ASRRDSTTYEQY
TRBJ2-5 11 TRBV4-3 ASSQLAFETQY
TRBJ2-3 13 TRBV5-1 ASSPSRARTDTQY
TRBJ1-6 13 TRBV27 ASSLYRGYGSPLH
TRBJ2-1 8 TRBV2 ASRYNEQF
TRBJ1-2 16 TRBV4-1 ASSQEQGMGTSNYGYT